The source of this T cell receptor (beta chain) is a study of blood T cell repertoires in COVID-19. Germline CDR1 reads SGHRS; CDR2 reads YFSETQ. CDR3 length: 15 amino acids. With V trimmed by 5 bases and J by 4 bases, 8 bases remained unmatched. The authors' processing: Amplification from reference gene primers served as the basis for estimated nucleated cell counts. Here immunoSEQ multiplex PCR was the method, and the copy in TCRdb shows in-frame clones only, minus some. The V and J calls and clone size are taken from that table; D and trimming were inferred from the DNA. The sample lists roughly 190,000 clones; 84% were seen once. Individuals drawn from 20 to 25 US areas were roughly 18 to 89 years old. Exposed participants came across a COVID-19 case within 2 weeks before study entry.

Material for sequencing was PBMCs or T cells enriched from blood (not recorded which). The rearrangement links TRBV5-1 to TRBJ1-4, with 7 bases fitting TRBD1. The TCR sequence derives from a woman aged 25 to 39 who had been exposed to COVID-19. CDR3 region: CASRTGIGDNEKLFF. In DNA, the CDR3 is TGCGCCAGCAGGACAGGGATAGGGGATAATGAAAAACTGTTTTTT.